This T cell receptor beta chain was recorded in a study of long-term antiretroviral therapy in people with HIV. Findings and caveats of the study: Clonal expansions arising prior to ART prevailed in the repertoire at every time point. For ART adherence, viral resistance and therapy changes, no data were available.

Survey level was the resolution at which the v3.0 immunoSEQ assay ran. Measured with immunoSEQ multiplex PCR; TCRdb has only the in-frame clones, and not every one. Among about 7,200 clones listed, 74% were seen once. A note on this clone: The antigen remains undetermined.

Trimming removed 3 bases from V and 0 bases from J, with 8 bases in between. The CDR3 contains 13 residues. From germline, CDR1 is GTSNPN and CDR2 SVGIG (reference sequence). Material: unsorted PBMCs, obtained about 0.9 years before starting antiretroviral therapy. The chain recombines TRBV30 with TRBJ1-2, with a weak D call TRBD1 (5 bases). This clonotype was sampled from a man aged 35 to 55 with HIV. In DNA form, the CDR3 reads TGTGCCTGGAGGTGGGGCTCTAACTATGGCTACACCTTC. It specifies CAWRWGSNYGYTF.